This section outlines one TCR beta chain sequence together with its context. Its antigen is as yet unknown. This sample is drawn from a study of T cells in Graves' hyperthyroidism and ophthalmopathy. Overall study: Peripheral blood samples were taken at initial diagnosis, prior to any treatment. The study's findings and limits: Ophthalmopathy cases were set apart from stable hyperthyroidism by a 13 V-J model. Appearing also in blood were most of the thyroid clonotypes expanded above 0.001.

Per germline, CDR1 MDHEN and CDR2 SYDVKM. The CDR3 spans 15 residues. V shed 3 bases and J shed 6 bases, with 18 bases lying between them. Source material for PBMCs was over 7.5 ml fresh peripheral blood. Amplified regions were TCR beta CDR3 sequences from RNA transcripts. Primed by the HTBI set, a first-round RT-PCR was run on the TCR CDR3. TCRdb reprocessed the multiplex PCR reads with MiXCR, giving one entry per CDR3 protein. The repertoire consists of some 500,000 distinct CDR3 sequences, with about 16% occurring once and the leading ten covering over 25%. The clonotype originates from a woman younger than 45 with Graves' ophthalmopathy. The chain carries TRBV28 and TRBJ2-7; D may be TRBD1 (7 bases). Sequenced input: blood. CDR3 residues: CASSLGARQGGEQYF. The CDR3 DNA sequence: TGTGCCAGCAGTTTGGGGGCGCGGCAGGGGGGCGAGCAGTACTTC. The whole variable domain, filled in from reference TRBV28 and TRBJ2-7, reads DVKVTQSSRYLVKRTGEKVFLECVQDMDHENMFWYRQDPGLGLRLIYFSYDVKMKEKGDIPEGYSVSREKKERFSLILESASTNQTSMYLCASSLGARQGGEQYFGPGTRLTVT.